Listed below are T cell receptor beta chains from one sample, sequenced in a study of T-cell reconstitution after alpha-beta-depleted transplantation in children. TCRdb analysed the PCR reads with MiXCR anew, one entry per CDR3 protein. The repertoire holds 200,000 to 300,000 distinct CDR3 sequences, with more than 10% as singletons. The sequencing used PBMCs from the stem cell graft donor, collected from the stem cell graft. These receptor sequences come from a human donor who donated a stem cell graft to a child with acute lymphoblastic leukemia. The CDR3 runs from the conserved cysteine through the conserved F or W. A D gene is named only where the DNA matches it firmly. Clone size is given for some rows only: seen once, a few or many times, or a class if the clone is expanded.

V gene: TRBV5-1
clone size: many
J gene: TRBJ1-1
D gene: NA
CDR3 DNA: TGCGCCAGCAGCCCCGCCGGCCAGGGGAATTCGCGGGACACTGAAGCTTTCTTT
CDR3 protein: CASSPAGQGNSRDTEAFF

V gene: TRBV20-1
clone size: few
J gene: TRBJ2-7
D gene: NA
CDR3 DNA: TGCAGTGCTAGGGGCAGGGCCTACGAGCAGTACTTC
CDR3 protein: CSARGRAYEQYF

V gene: TRBV5-1
clone size: many
J gene: TRBJ1-2
D gene: TRBD1
CDR3 DNA: TGCGCCAGCAGCCCGGACAGGGAAGGCTACACCTTC
CDR3 protein: CASSPDREGYTF

V gene: TRBV5-1
clone size: many
J gene: TRBJ1-1
D gene: TRBD1
CDR3 DNA: TGCGCCAGCAGCTTCGGACAGGGGGCGCCGGGGACTGAAGCTTTCTTT
CDR3 protein: CASSFGQGAPGTEAFF

V gene: TRBV7-2
clone size: NA
J gene: TRBJ1-3
D gene: TRBD1
CDR3 DNA: TGTGCCAGCAGCCCGGGACAGGGGGCCTCCTCTGGAAACACCATATATTTT
CDR3 protein: CASSPGQGASSGNTIYF

V gene: TRBV5-1
clone size: many
J gene: TRBJ2-1
D gene: TRBD2
CDR3 DNA: TGCGCCAGCAGCTCGACTAGCCTCCCCTACAATGAGCAGTTCTTC
CDR3 protein: CASSSTSLPYNEQFF

V gene: TRBV5-5
clone size: many
J gene: TRBJ1-5
D gene: TRBD1
CDR3 DNA: TGTGCCAGCAGCCTGACAGGGGTGAATCAGCCCCAGCATTTT
CDR3 protein: CASSLTGVNQPQHF

V gene: TRBV4-3
clone size: many
J gene: TRBJ2-5
D gene: NA
CDR3 DNA: TGCGCCAGCAGCCAAGGGGCCGGGGGAGGTATTGAGACCCAGTACTTC
CDR3 protein: CASSQGAGGGIETQYF

V gene: TRBV24-1
clone size: many
J gene: TRBJ2-3
D gene: TRBD2
CDR3 DNA: TGTGCCACCAGTGATACCACAACTAGCGGGAGGCAGGCACGCACAGATACGCAGTATTTT
CDR3 protein: CATSDTTTSGRQARTDTQYF

V gene: TRBV29-1
clone size: many
J gene: TRBJ1-1
D gene: NA
CDR3 DNA: TGCAGCGTTGTCGCCAATACTATGAACACTGAAGCTTTCTTT
CDR3 protein: CSVVANTMNTEAFF

V gene: TRBV21-1
clone size: many
J gene: TRBJ2-5
D gene: NA
CDR3 DNA: TGTGCCAGCAGCAAAGGGGGAGACCGGGACAGACCTCAAGAGACCCAGTACTTC
CDR3 protein: CASSKGGDRDRPQETQYF

V gene: TRBV12-3/TRBV12-4
clone size: many
J gene: TRBJ1-1
D gene: NA
CDR3 DNA: TGTGCCAGCAGTTTTAGGAGCTTCACTGAAGCTTTCTTT
CDR3 protein: CASSFRSFTEAFF

V gene: TRBV6-5
clone size: many
J gene: TRBJ2-6
D gene: NA
CDR3 DNA: TGTGCCAGCAGTTACTCAATGGGGACTGGGGCCAACGTCCTGACTTTC
CDR3 protein: CASSYSMGTGANVLTF

V gene: TRBV6-1
clone size: many
J gene: TRBJ2-7
D gene: NA
CDR3 DNA: TGTGCCAGCAGAGTGGCCCCGAGCTCCTACGAGCAGTACTTC
CDR3 protein: CASRVAPSSYEQYF

V gene: TRBV2
clone size: many
J gene: TRBJ2-7
D gene: NA
CDR3 DNA: TGTGCCAGCAGTCAGGGTATCGAGCAGTACTTC
CDR3 protein: CASSQGIEQYF

V gene: TRBV12-3/TRBV12-4
clone size: NA
J gene: TRBJ1-5
D gene: NA
CDR3 DNA: TGTGCCAGCAGTTTCCACCTCTCCCACAATCAGCCCCAGCATTTT
CDR3 protein: CASSFHLSHNQPQHF

V gene: TRBV12-5
clone size: many
J gene: TRBJ1-1
D gene: NA
CDR3 DNA: TGTGCTAGTGGGAAACACCTGAACACTGAAGCTTTCTTT
CDR3 protein: CASGKHLNTEAFF

V gene: TRBV5-1
clone size: many
J gene: TRBJ2-4
D gene: NA
CDR3 DNA: TGCGCCAGCAGCTTGGATATGGGGCAGTTCTACTTC
CDR3 protein: CASSLDMGQFYF

V gene: TRBV15
clone size: many
J gene: TRBJ1-2
D gene: NA
CDR3 DNA: TGTGCCACCAGCAGTCCTATTACGGGGGGCTACACCTTC
CDR3 protein: CATSSPITGGYTF

V gene: TRBV27
clone size: many
J gene: TRBJ2-7
D gene: NA
CDR3 DNA: TGTGCCAGCAGTTTAGAGGTTGAGGGGATATCCTACGAGCAGTACTTC
CDR3 protein: CASSLEVEGISYEQYF

V gene: TRBV5-1
clone size: many
J gene: TRBJ2-3
D gene: TRBD1
CDR3 DNA: TGCGCCAGCAGCCGACAGGGAACAGATACGCAGTATTTT
CDR3 protein: CASSRQGTDTQYF

V gene: TRBV18
clone size: many
J gene: TRBJ2-5
D gene: TRBD1
CDR3 DNA: TGTGCCAGCTCACTCCGGGACAGCTTCCCTGAGACCCAGTACTTC
CDR3 protein: CASSLRDSFPETQYF

V gene: TRBV20-1
clone size: many
J gene: TRBJ1-1
D gene: NA
CDR3 DNA: TGCAGTGCTAGGGGCTCCTTGGGGGACACTGAAGCTTTCTTT
CDR3 protein: CSARGSLGDTEAFF

V gene: TRBV20-1
clone size: many
J gene: TRBJ1-1
D gene: NA
CDR3 DNA: TGCAGTGCTAGAGGGAGGGACACTGAAGCTTTCTTT
CDR3 protein: CSARGRDTEAFF

V gene: TRBV7-2
clone size: few
J gene: TRBJ1-1
D gene: NA
CDR3 DNA: TGTGCCAGCAGCCCATACATTCTCCGAACCGCTGAAGCTTTCTTT
CDR3 protein: CASSPYILRTAEAFF

V gene: TRBV27
clone size: few
J gene: TRBJ2-3
D gene: TRBD1
CDR3 DNA: TGTGCCAGCAGTTCGTCGACAGGGTTCGCAGATACGCAGTATTTT
CDR3 protein: CASSSSTGFADTQYF

V gene: TRBV6-2/TRBV6-3
clone size: many
J gene: TRBJ1-5
D gene: TRBD1
CDR3 DNA: TGTGCCAGCCAAAGGGACAGGGGGCCGTATAGCAATCAGCCCCAGCATTTT
CDR3 protein: CASQRDRGPYSNQPQHF

V gene: TRBV6-1
clone size: few
J gene: TRBJ2-6
D gene: TRBD1
CDR3 DNA: TGTGCCAGTGGGACAGGGGGCTCTGGGGCCAACGGCCTGACTTTC
CDR3 protein: CASGTGGSGANGLTF

V gene: TRBV30
clone size: few
J gene: TRBJ2-7
D gene: NA
CDR3 DNA: TGTGCCTGGAGCCCGCAGGGGAATATCGAGAAGTACTTC
CDR3 protein: CAWSPQGNIEKYF

V gene: TRBV12-3/TRBV12-4
clone size: many
J gene: TRBJ2-7
D gene: NA
CDR3 DNA: TGTGCCAGCAGTTTTGGAGGGCCCGAGCAGTACTTC
CDR3 protein: CASSFGGPEQYF

V gene: TRBV4-3
clone size: many
J gene: TRBJ1-1
D gene: TRBD1
CDR3 DNA: TGCGCCAGCAGCCAAGCCGGGACAGGGGGATTTACTGAAGCTTTCTTT
CDR3 protein: CASSQAGTGGFTEAFF

V gene: TRBV30
clone size: NA
J gene: TRBJ2-3
D gene: NA
CDR3 DNA: TGTGCCTGGAGTGTATCGAGCGGACCTAGCACAGATACGCAGTATTTT
CDR3 protein: CAWSVSSGPSTDTQYF

V gene: TRBV6-1
clone size: NA
J gene: TRBJ2-1
D gene: NA
CDR3 DNA: TGTGCCAGCAGACACTTGTACAATGAGCAGTTCTTC
CDR3 protein: CASRHLYNEQFF

V gene: TRBV20-1
clone size: many
J gene: TRBJ2-7
D gene: TRBD1
CDR3 DNA: TGCAGTGCTACTCGGACAGGACCCGAGCAGTACTTC
CDR3 protein: CSATRTGPEQYF

V gene: TRBV20-1
clone size: NA
J gene: TRBJ1-1
D gene: NA
CDR3 DNA: TGCAGGCCCGGGACTGAAGCTTTCTTT
CDR3 protein: CRPGTEAFF

V gene: TRBV12-3/TRBV12-4
clone size: NA
J gene: TRBJ1-1
D gene: NA
CDR3 DNA: TGTGCCACCCAAAAGGAGCTCTGGACGGAGGGGAGCACTGAAGCTTTCTTT
CDR3 protein: CATQKELWTEGSTEAFF

V gene: TRBV10-3
clone size: many
J gene: TRBJ1-2
D gene: NA
CDR3 DNA: TGTGCCATCAGTGAGTTTGGTTTCTATGGCTACACCTTC
CDR3 protein: CAISEFGFYGYTF

V gene: TRBV29-1
clone size: few
J gene: TRBJ2-7
D gene: NA
CDR3 DNA: TGCAGCGCCGTAGGGACCTACGAGCAGTACTTC
CDR3 protein: CSAVGTYEQYF

V gene: TRBV14
clone size: many
J gene: TRBJ2-2
D gene: NA
CDR3 DNA: TGTGCCAGCAGCCAAGAATGGAGGCAAGCCATTCCCGGGGAGCTGTTTTTT
CDR3 protein: CASSQEWRQAIPGELFF

V gene: TRBV5-1
clone size: many
J gene: TRBJ2-3
D gene: NA
CDR3 DNA: TGCGCCAGCAGCTTGGCCACGCGGACCAGAGGAGATACGCAGTATTTT
CDR3 protein: CASSLATRTRGDTQYF

V gene: TRBV18
clone size: many
J gene: TRBJ1-1
D gene: NA
CDR3 DNA: TGTGCCAGCTCACCACGGGCAATGAACACTGAAGCTTTCTTT
CDR3 protein: CASSPRAMNTEAFF

V gene: TRBV10-3
clone size: many
J gene: TRBJ2-1
D gene: NA
CDR3 DNA: TGTGCCATCAGTGAGTCCCCCGCCCCTCGGCGCTCGAGCTCCTACAATGAGCAGTTCTTC
CDR3 protein: CAISESPAPRRSSSYNEQFF

V gene: TRBV12-3/TRBV12-4
clone size: many
J gene: TRBJ1-4
D gene: TRBD1
CDR3 DNA: TGTGCCACCGGGACAGGGGGCGTCAGAAAACTGTTTTTT
CDR3 protein: CATGTGGVRKLFF

V gene: TRBV7-9
clone size: many
J gene: TRBJ2-7
D gene: NA
CDR3 DNA: TGTGCCAGCAGCTCCCCTTTCTCCTACGAGCAGTACTTC
CDR3 protein: CASSSPFSYEQYF

V gene: TRBV28
clone size: many
J gene: TRBJ2-7
D gene: TRBD2
CDR3 DNA: TGTGCCAGCAATGCGGGACTAGCGGGAGGCGAGCAGTACTTC
CDR3 protein: CASNAGLAGGEQYF

V gene: TRBV4-1
clone size: NA
J gene: TRBJ2-2
D gene: NA
CDR3 DNA: TGCGCCAGCAGCAAAACCGGGGAGCTGTTTTTT
CDR3 protein: CASSKTGELFF

V gene: TRBV20-1
clone size: NA
J gene: TRBJ2-5
D gene: TRBD2
CDR3 DNA: TGCAGTGCTAGACTCTCTGGCGGGAGCCGGGAGACCCAGTACTTC
CDR3 protein: CSARLSGGSRETQYF

V gene: TRBV4-2
clone size: many
J gene: TRBJ2-7
D gene: NA
CDR3 DNA: TGTGCCAGCAGCCAAGATCTAATCTCAGGTCTAACAACAGACTACGAGCAGTACTTC
CDR3 protein: CASSQDLISGLTTDYEQYF

V gene: TRBV6-5
clone size: NA
J gene: TRBJ2-2
D gene: TRBD1
CDR3 DNA: TGTGCCAGCAGTTCGTCCCCGGGACAGGGGAGGACCGGGGAGCTGTTTTTT
CDR3 protein: CASSSSPGQGRTGELFF

V gene: TRBV29-1
clone size: many
J gene: TRBJ1-1
D gene: NA
CDR3 DNA: TGCAGCGCGGACTTAACCGGAGGTGGCACTGAAGCTTTCTTT
CDR3 protein: CSADLTGGGTEAFF

V gene: TRBV6-2/TRBV6-3
clone size: once
J gene: TRBJ2-7
D gene: NA
CDR3 DNA: TGTGCCAGCAGTTCGACAGGAGGGATCGAGCAGTACTTC
CDR3 protein: CASSSTGGIEQYF

V gene: TRBV7-2
clone size: many
J gene: TRBJ1-5
D gene: NA
CDR3 DNA: TGTGCCAGCAGCTTAGTAATCGTGTCGGGCAATCAGCCCCAGCATTTT
CDR3 protein: CASSLVIVSGNQPQHF

V gene: TRBV28
clone size: many
J gene: TRBJ2-7
D gene: NA
CDR3 DNA: TGTGCCAGCAGGCCTTACCGGGACATTGCCTACGAGCAGTACTTC
CDR3 protein: CASRPYRDIAYEQYF

V gene: TRBV12-3/TRBV12-4
clone size: NA
J gene: TRBJ2-5
D gene: TRBD2
CDR3 DNA: TGTGCCAGCAAACTAGCGGGAGCCACCGAGACCCAGTACTTC
CDR3 protein: CASKLAGATETQYF

V gene: TRBV6-1
clone size: NA
J gene: TRBJ1-6
D gene: NA
CDR3 DNA: TGTGCCAGCAGTGACCTTGGGGGGGCGGCTAATTCACCCCTCCACTTT
CDR3 protein: CASSDLGGAANSPLHF

V gene: TRBV6-2/TRBV6-3
clone size: many
J gene: TRBJ1-2
D gene: NA
CDR3 DNA: TGTGCCAGCAGTTACTCTTTCCAGGGAGGTAACTATGGCTACACCTTC
CDR3 protein: CASSYSFQGGNYGYTF

V gene: TRBV9
clone size: many
J gene: TRBJ2-3
D gene: TRBD2
CDR3 DNA: TGTGCCAGCAGCCTCTATGGGGGGGGGAGAGATACGCAGTATTTT
CDR3 protein: CASSLYGGGRDTQYF

V gene: TRBV30
clone size: many
J gene: TRBJ2-3
D gene: TRBD2
CDR3 DNA: TGTGCTTCCGGGACTAGCGGGAGCAAGCTGGGCACAGATACGCAGTATTTT
CDR3 protein: CASGTSGSKLGTDTQYF